This TCR beta chain was recorded in a study of early T cells in non-severe SARS-CoV-2 infection. V gave up 4 bases and J gave up 7 bases; unmatched junction bases: 7. Germline values: CDR1 SGHAT, CDR2 FQNNGV. The CDR3 length is 14 residues. Attachment of unique molecular identifiers was made to individual cDNA molecules. Each CDR3 protein is one row after TCRdb ran MiXCR on the 5' RACE reads. The table shows 80,000 to 95,000 distinct CDR3 sequences, with around 16% occurring only once. This clonotype has ten or more counts. This TCR came from an adult who was a healthcare worker with PCR-confirmed SARS-CoV-2 infection or an uninfected control (not recorded which). The rearrangement links TRBV11-2 to TRBJ2-1; TRBD2 aligns across 7 bases. Here the sequenced sample was whole blood, taken at baseline. The CDR3 sequence is CASSSSGLFNEQFF. As DNA, the CDR3 is TGTGCCAGCAGCTCATCGGGACTATTTAATGAGCAGTTCTTC. Full variable domain (outside the CDR3, taken from reference TRBV11-2 and TRBJ2-1): EAGVAQSPRYKIIEKRQSVAFWCNPISGHATLYWYQQILGQGPKLLIQFQNNGVVDDSQLPKDRFSAERLKGVDSTLKIQPAKLEDSAVYLCASSSSGLFNEQFFGPGTRLTVL.